What follows describes a single T cell receptor (beta chain). Its antigen remains unidentified. This entry belongs to a study of response to subunit inactivated influenza vaccine. The study, taken as a whole, reports: Authors suggested that a seasonal influenza vaccination recruits few new T cells each time.

The CDR3 has 13 residues. Germline V gene data show CDR1 as SEHNR and CDR2 as FQNEAQ (reference sequence). V dropped 5 bases and J dropped 7 bases, with 12 bases sitting between them. Via MiXCR, TCRdb re-called the RT-PCR reads, giving one row per CDR3 protein. The sample shows about 780,000 distinct CDR3 sequences, about 18% of them seen only once. The source was PBMCs from blood, collected about 5 days after vaccination. V gene TRBV7-9 combines with J gene TRBJ2-1; possibly TRBD2 for D (5 bases). The sequence derives from a man in his fifties or sixties who received an inactivated influenza vaccine. Written as DNA, the CDR3 is TGTGCCAGCAGCGGCAAGCCGGGAAATGAGCAGTTCTTC. As protein: CASSGKPGNEQFF.